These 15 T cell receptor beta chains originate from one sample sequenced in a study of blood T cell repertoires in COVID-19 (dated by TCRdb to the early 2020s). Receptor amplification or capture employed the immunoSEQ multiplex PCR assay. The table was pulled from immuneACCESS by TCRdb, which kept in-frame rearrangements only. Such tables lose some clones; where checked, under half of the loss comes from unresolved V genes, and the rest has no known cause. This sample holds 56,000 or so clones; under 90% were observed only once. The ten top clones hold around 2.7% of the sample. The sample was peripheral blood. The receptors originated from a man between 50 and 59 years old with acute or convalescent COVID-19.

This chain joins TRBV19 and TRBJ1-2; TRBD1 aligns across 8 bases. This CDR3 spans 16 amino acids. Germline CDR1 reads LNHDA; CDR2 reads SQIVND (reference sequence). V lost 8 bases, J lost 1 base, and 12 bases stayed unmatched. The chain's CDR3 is CASSIPTDRDNYGYTF. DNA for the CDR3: TGTGCCAGTTCCATCCCCACGGACAGGGATAACTATGGCTACACCTTC.

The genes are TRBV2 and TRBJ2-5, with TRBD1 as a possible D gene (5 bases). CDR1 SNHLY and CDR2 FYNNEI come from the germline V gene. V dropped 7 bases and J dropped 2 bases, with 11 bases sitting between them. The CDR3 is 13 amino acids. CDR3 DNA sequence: TGTGCCAGCAATAGACAGTTGCAAGAGACCCAGTACTTC. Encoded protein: CASNRQLQETQYF.

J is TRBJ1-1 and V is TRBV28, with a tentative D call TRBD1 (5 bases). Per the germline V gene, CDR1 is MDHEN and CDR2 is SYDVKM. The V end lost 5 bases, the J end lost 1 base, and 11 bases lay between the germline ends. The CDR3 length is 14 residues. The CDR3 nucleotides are TGTGCCAGCAGTCTCTTGGACACGAACACTGAAGCTTTCTTT. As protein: CASSLLDTNTEAFF.

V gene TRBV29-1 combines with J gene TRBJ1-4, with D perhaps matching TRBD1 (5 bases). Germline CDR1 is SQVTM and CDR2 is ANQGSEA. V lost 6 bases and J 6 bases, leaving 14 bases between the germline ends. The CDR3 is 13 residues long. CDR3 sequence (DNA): TGCAGCGTGACACAGGTGGTAGATGAAAAACTGTTTTTT. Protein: CSVTQVVDEKLFF. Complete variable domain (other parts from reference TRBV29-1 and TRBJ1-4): SAVISQKPSRDICQRGTSLTIQCQVDSQVTMMFWYRQQPGQSLTLIATANQGSEATYESGFVIDKFPISRPNLTFSTLTVSNMSPEDSSIYLCSVTQVVDEKLFFGSGTQLSVL.

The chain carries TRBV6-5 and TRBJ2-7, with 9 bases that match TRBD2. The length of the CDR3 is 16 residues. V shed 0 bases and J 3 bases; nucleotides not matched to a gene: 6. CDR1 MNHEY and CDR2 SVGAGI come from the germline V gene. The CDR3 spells CASSYSPGLAYYEQYF. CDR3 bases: TGTGCCAGCAGTTACTCGCCTGGACTAGCGTACTACGAGCAGTACTTC.

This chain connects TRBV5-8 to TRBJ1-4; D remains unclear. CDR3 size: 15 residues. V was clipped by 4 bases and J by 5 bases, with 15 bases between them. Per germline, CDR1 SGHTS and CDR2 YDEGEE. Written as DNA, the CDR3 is TGTGCCAGCAGCCCCGGGTCTGTTCTCAATGAAAAACTGTTTTTT. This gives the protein CASSPGSVLNEKLFF.

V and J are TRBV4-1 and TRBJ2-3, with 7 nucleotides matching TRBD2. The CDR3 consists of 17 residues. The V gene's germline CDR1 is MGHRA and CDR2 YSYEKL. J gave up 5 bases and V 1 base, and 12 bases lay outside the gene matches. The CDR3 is CASSQVPGGGYGDTQYF. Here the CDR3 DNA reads TGCGCCAGCAGCCAAGTCCCCGGGGGAGGGTATGGAGATACGCAGTATTTT.

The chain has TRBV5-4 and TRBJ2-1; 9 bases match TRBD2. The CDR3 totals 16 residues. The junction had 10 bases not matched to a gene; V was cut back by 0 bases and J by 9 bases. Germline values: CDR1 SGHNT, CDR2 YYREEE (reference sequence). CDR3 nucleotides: TGTGCCAGCAGCTTGGACGTGGCGGGGGGGCAAGTTGAGCAGTTCTTC. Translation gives CASSLDVAGGQVEQFF.

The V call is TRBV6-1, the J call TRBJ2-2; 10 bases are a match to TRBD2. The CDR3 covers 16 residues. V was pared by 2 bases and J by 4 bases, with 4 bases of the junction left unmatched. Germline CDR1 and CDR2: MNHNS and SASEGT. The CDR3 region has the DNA TGTGCCAGCAGTGAAACAGCGGGGGGGGGCACCGGGGAGCTGTTTTTT. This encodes CASSETAGGGTGELFF.

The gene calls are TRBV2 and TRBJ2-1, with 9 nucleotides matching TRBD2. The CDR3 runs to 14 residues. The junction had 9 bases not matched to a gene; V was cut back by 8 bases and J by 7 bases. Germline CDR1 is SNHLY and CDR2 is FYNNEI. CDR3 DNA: TGTGCCAGCGACGCGGGAGGGAGTGTTAATGAGCAGTTCTTC. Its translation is CASDAGGSVNEQFF.

The CDR3: CASSPRLVGELFF. In nucleotides, the CDR3 is TGTGCCAGCAGCCCCCGACTAGTCGGGGAGCTGTTTTTT. The V and J genes are TRBV7-2 and TRBJ2-2, with D possibly matching TRBD2 (6 bases). The length of the CDR3 is 13 residues. V shed 5 bases and J shed 7 bases, with 11 bases lying between them. Germline CDR1 reads SGHTA; CDR2 reads FQGNSA.

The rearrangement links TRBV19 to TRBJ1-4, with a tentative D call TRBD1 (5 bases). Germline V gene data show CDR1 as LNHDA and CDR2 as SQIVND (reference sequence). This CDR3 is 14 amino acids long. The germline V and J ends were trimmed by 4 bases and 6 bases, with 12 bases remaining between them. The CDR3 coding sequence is TGTGCCAGTAGTACCTACCGGGGGGATGAAAAACTGTTTTTT. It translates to CASSTYRGDEKLFF.

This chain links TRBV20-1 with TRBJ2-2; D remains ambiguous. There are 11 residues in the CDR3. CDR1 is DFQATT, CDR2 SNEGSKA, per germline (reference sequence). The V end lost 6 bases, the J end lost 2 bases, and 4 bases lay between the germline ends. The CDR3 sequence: CSAPNTGELFF. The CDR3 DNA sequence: TGCAGTGCCCCAAACACCGGGGAGCTGTTTTTT.

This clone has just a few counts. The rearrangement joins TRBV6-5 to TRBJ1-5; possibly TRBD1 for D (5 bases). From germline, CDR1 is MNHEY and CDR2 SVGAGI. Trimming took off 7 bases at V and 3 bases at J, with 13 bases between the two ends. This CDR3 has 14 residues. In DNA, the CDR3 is TGTGCCAGCATAACCGGGGGATTCAATCAGCCCCAGCATTTT. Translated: CASITGGFNQPQHF.

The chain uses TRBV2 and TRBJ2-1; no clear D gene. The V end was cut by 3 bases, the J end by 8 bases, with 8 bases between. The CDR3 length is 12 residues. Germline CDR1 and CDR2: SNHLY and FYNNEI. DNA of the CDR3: TGTGCCAGCAGTGACTATCGCGATGAGCAGTTCTTC. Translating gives CASSDYRDEQFF. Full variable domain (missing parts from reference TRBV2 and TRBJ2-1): EPEVTQTPSHQVTQMGQEVILRCVPISNHLYFYWYRQILGQKVEFLVSFYNNEISEKSEIFDDQFSVERPDGSNFTLKIRSTKLEDSAMYFCASSDYRDEQFFGPGTRLTVL.